Listed below are T cell receptor beta chains from one sample, sequenced in a study of cytomegalovirus exposure and HLA in healthy donors. Profiled with immunoSEQ multiplex PCR; TCRdb holds only in-frame clones, not every one. The sample lists around 150,000 clones, around 75% occurring once. Sample: PBMCs. The receptors were gathered from a man in his late teens or twenties in good health and CMV-seropositive. The CDR3 runs from the conserved cysteine through the conserved F or W. The D gene is left open where the match is weak. Size is omitted from some rows. Given values are once, few, many or a class for expanded clones.

V: TRBV14
J: TRBJ1-2
size: -
D: TRBD1
CDR3: CASSQETGGLYGYTF
DNA: TGTGCCAGCAGCCAGGAGACAGGGGGCCTCTATGGCTACACCTTC

V: TRBV29-1
J: TRBJ2-3
size: -
D: -
CDR3: CSVENRGTDTQYF
DNA: TGCAGCGTTGAAAACAGGGGCACAGATACGCAGTATTTT

V: TRBV7-6
J: TRBJ1-1
size: -
D: -
CDR3: CASSLVPGVNTEAFF
DNA: TGTGCCAGCAGCTTAGTCCCAGGGGTGAACACTGAAGCTTTCTTT

V: TRBV19
J: TRBJ1-1
size: -
D: TRBD1
CDR3: CASSMRGTRDSEAFF
DNA: TGTGCCAGTAGTATGAGAGGCACTAGGGACAGTGAAGCTTTCTTT

V: TRBV11-3
J: TRBJ2-3
size: few
D: -
CDR3: CASSLAGAARKYF
DNA: TGTGCCAGCAGCTTAGCCGGAGCGGCGAGGAAGTATTTT

V: TRBV9
J: TRBJ1-4
size: once
D: -
CDR3: CASSEARTTNEKLFF
DNA: TGTGCCAGCAGCGAGGCCAGGACAACTAATGAAAAACTGTTTTTT

V: TRBV19
J: TRBJ2-5
size: -
D: TRBD1
CDR3: CASSPQGRWETQYF
DNA: TGTGCCAGTAGTCCACAGGGGCGGTGGGAGACCCAGTACTTC

V: TRBV29-1
J: TRBJ1-3
size: -
D: -
CDR3: CSVDKRALSGNTIYF
DNA: TGCAGCGTTGATAAGAGAGCACTCTCTGGAAACACCATATATTTT

V: TRBV7-9
J: TRBJ1-2
size: -
D: -
CDR3: CASSLIGGGGPDRYGYTF
DNA: TGTGCCAGCAGCTTAATAGGGGGGGGAGGGCCAGACAGATATGGCTACACCTTC

V: TRBV28
J: TRBJ2-7
size: -
D: TRBD1
CDR3: CASSSQSGQGVYEQYF
DNA: TGTGCCAGCAGTTCCCAGTCGGGACAGGGAGTGTACGAGCAGTACTTC

V: TRBV4-2
J: TRBJ1-1
size: few
D: -
CDR3: CASSQVWQSNTEAFF
DNA: TGTGCCAGCAGCCAAGTCTGGCAGTCGAACACTGAAGCTTTCTTT

V: TRBV5-1
J: TRBJ2-3
size: -
D: TRBD2
CDR3: CASSLLLAGDTDTQYF
DNA: TGCGCCAGCAGCTTGCTCCTAGCGGGGGACACAGATACGCAGTATTTT

V: TRBV28
J: TRBJ2-7
size: -
D: -
CDR3: CASSSGGSSYEQYF
DNA: TGTGCCAGCAGTTCCGGGGGAAGCTCCTACGAGCAGTACTTC

V: TRBV19
J: TRBJ1-5
size: -
D: -
CDR3: CASSMWAGSNQPQHF
DNA: TGTGCCAGTAGTATGTGGGCAGGGAGCAATCAGCCCCAGCATTTT

V: TRBV27
J: TRBJ2-7
size: -
D: TRBD1
CDR3: CASSSGQGSREQYF
DNA: TGTGCCAGCAGTTCGGGACAGGGAAGCCGCGAGCAGTACTTC

V: TRBV6-1
J: TRBJ1-5
size: -
D: TRBD1
CDR3: CASSGRGTASRNQPQHF
DNA: TGTGCCAGCAGTGGACGAGGGACAGCGAGCAGGAATCAGCCCCAGCATTTT

V: TRBV19
J: TRBJ2-2
size: -
D: TRBD1
CDR3: CASSVGQGAGELFF
DNA: TGTGCCAGTAGTGTGGGACAGGGGGCCGGGGAGCTGTTTTTT

V: TRBV6-6
J: TRBJ2-1
size: -
D: TRBD2
CDR3: CASSTTSGKNNEQFF
DNA: TGTGCCAGCAGTACAACTAGCGGAAAAAACAATGAGCAGTTCTTC

V: TRBV9
J: TRBJ2-3
size: few
D: -
CDR3: CASSPSGLPDTQYF
DNA: TGTGCCAGCAGCCCCAGTGGACTCCCGGATACGCAGTATTTT

V: TRBV4-1
J: TRBJ2-1
size: few
D: -
CDR3: CASSQRGSASYNEQFF
DNA: TGCGCCAGCAGCCAAAGGGGCAGTGCGTCCTACAATGAGCAGTTCTTC